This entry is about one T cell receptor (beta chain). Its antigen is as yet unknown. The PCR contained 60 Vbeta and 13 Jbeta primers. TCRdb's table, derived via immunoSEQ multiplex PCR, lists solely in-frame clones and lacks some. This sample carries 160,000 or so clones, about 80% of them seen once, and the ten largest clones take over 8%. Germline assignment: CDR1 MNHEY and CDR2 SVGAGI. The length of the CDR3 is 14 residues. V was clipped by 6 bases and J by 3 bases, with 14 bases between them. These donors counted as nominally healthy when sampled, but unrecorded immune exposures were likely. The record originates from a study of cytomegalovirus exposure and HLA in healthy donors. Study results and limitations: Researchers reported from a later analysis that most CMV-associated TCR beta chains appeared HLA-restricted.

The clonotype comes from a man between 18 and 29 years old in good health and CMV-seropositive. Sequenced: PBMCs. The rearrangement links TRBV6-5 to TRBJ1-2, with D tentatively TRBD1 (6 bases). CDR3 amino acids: CASSVTRQDYGYTF. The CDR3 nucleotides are TGTGCCAGCAGCGTCACCAGACAGGACTATGGCTACACCTTC.